The T cell receptor (beta chain) under discussion was sequenced for a study of T-cell reconstitution after alpha-beta-depleted transplantation in children. The germline gives CDR1 SEHNR, CDR2 FQNEAQ (reference sequence). Unmatched junction bases numbered 13, after V lost 8 bases and J lost 1 base. This CDR3 comprises 19 residues. A library of TCRbeta sequences, prepared with unique molecular identifiers, was generated. TCRdb itself ran the PCR reads through MiXCR, one entry per CDR3 protein. The data contain more than 550,000 distinct CDR3 sequences, 8% to 11% of them singletons. The starting material was PBMCs from the stem cell graft donor, obtained from the stem cell graft. V usage is TRBV7-9 and J usage is TRBJ2-1; 14 nucleotides agree with TRBD2. This clonotype originated in a human donor who donated a stem cell graft to a child with acute myeloid leukemia. The CDR3 region is CASEIPGTSGRGSYNEQFF. CDR3 in DNA: TGTGCCAGCGAAATCCCCGGGACTAGCGGGAGAGGATCCTACAATGAGCAGTTCTTC.